This paragraph covers one T cell receptor beta chain sequence. This specimen comes from a study of blood T cell repertoires in COVID-19. Trimming removed 4 bases at V and 4 bases at J, with 11 bases between. This CDR3 region has 13 residues. The V gene's germline CDR1 is GTSNPN and CDR2 SVGIG (reference sequence). The data were produced by immunoSEQ multiplex PCR, yet TCRdb's version contains in-frame clones alone and is incomplete. The sample consists of more than 120,000 clones, about nine tenths of them appearing once. This rearrangement joins TRBV30 to TRBJ1-3; D is ambiguous. The source of this sequence is a man in his forties or fifties who had recovered from COVID-19. The sequenced material came from peripheral blood. CDR3 nucleotide sequence: TGTGCCTGGATGGAGGGAGGGGGAAACACCATATATTTT. This encodes CAWMEGGGNTIYF.